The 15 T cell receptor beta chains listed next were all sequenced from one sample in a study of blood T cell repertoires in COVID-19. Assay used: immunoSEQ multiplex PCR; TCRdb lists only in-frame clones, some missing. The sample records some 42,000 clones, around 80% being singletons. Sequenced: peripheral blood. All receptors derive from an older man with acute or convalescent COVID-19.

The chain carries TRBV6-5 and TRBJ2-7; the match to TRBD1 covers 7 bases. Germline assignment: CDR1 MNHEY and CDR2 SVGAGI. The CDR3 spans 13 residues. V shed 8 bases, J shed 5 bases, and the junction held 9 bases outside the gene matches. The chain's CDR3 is CASRITGDHEQYF. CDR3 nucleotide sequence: TGTGCCAGCCGAATAACAGGGGACCACGAGCAGTACTTC.

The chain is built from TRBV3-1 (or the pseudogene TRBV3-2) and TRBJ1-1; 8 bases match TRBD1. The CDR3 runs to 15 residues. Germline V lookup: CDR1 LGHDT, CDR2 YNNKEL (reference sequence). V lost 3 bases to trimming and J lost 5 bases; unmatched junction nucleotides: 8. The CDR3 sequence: CASSQYRGEWTEAFF. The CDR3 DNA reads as TGTGCCAGCAGCCAGTACAGGGGGGAATGGACTGAAGCTTTCTTT.

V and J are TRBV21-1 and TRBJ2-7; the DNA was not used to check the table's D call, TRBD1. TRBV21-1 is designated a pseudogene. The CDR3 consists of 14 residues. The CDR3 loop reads CASSDPQDHYEQYF. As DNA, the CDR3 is TGTGCCAGCAGCGACCCACAGGACCACTACGAGCAGTACTTC.

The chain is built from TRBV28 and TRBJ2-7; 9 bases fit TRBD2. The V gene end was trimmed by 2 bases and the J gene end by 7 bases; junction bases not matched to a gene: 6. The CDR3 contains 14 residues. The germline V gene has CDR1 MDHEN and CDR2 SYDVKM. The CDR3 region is CASSLLAGLGEQYF. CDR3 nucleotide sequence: TGTGCCAGCAGTTTACTAGCGGGGTTGGGGGAGCAGTACTTC.

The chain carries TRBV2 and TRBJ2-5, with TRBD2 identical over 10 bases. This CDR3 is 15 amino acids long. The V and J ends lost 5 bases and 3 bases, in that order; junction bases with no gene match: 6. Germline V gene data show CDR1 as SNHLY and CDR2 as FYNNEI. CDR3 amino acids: CASSSNGLAEETQYF. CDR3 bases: TGTGCCAGCAGTTCTAATGGACTAGCGGAAGAGACCCAGTACTTC.

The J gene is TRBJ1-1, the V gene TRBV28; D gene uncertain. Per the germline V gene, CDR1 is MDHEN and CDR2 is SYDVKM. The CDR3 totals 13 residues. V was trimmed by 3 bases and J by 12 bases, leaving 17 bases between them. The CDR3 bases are TGTGCCAGCAGTTTTCGTCAGGCCTACTTACCTTTCTTT. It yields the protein CASSFRQAYLPFF.

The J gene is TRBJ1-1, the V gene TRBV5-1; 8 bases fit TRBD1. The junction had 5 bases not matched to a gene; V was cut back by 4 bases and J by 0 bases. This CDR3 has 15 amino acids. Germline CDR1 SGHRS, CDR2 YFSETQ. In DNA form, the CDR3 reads TGCGCCAGCAGCGCCCGACAGGGGCTGAACACTGAAGCTTTCTTT. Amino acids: CASSARQGLNTEAFF.

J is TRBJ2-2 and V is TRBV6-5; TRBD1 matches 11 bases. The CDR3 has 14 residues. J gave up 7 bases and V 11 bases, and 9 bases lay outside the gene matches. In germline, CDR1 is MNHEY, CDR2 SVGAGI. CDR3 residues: CACGQGAYVGELFF. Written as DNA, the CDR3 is TGTGCCTGTGGACAGGGGGCGTACGTCGGGGAGCTGTTTTTT.

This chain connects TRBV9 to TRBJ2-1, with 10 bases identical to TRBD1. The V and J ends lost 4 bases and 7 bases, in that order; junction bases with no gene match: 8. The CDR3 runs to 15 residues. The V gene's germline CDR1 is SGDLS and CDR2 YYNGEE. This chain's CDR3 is CASSKGQGTGNEQFF. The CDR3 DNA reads TGTGCCAGCAGCAAGGGACAGGGGACGGGGAATGAGCAGTTCTTC.

The CDR3 protein is CASRQGGVDTIYF. DNA for the CDR3: TGTGCCAGCAGGCAGGGAGGGGTGGACACCATATATTTT. The V and J genes are TRBV6-5 and TRBJ1-3; a weak D match, TRBD1 (5 bases). V was trimmed by 6 bases and J by 8 bases, leaving 14 bases between them. This CDR3 has 13 amino acids. CDR1 and CDR2 from the germline V gene are MNHEY and SVGAGI.

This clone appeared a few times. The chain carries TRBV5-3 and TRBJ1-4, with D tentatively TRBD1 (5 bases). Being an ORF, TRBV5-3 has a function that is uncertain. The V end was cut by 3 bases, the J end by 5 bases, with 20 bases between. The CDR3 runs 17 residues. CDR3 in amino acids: CARSSWTITKENEKLFF. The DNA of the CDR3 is TGTGCCAGAAGCTCCTGGACAATTACTAAAGAGAATGAAAAACTGTTTTTT.

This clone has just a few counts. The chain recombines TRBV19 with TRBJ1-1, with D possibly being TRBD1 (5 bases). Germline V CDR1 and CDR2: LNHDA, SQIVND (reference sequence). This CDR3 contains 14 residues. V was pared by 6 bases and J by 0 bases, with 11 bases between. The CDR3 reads CASSEGGVNTEAFF. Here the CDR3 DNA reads TGTGCCAGTAGCGAGGGAGGGGTGAACACTGAAGCTTTCTTT.

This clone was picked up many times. The CDR3: CASSQPTSGGHSLRTDTQYF. In nucleotides, the CDR3 is TGTGCCAGCAGCCAGCCGACTAGCGGGGGCCATTCCCTACGCACAGATACGCAGTATTTT. The V gene is TRBV4-2, the J gene TRBJ2-3, with 12 nucleotides matching TRBD2. The germline gives CDR1 LGHNA, CDR2 YNFKEQ. After removal of 3 bases from V and 1 base from J, the junction contained 14 bases not matched to a gene. The length of the CDR3 is 20 residues.

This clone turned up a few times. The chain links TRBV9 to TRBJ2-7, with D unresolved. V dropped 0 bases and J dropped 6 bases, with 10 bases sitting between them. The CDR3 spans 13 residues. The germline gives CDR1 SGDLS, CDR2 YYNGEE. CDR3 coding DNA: TGTGCCAGCAGCGTAGGAGGAAATTCCGAGCAGTACTTC. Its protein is CASSVGGNSEQYF.

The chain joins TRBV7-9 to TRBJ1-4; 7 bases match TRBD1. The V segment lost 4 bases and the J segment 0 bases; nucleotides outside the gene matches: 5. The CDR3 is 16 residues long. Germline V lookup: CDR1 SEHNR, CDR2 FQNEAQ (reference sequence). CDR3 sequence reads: CASSSTGPATNEKLFF. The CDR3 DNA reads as TGTGCCAGCAGCTCGACAGGGCCCGCAACTAATGAAAAACTGTTTTTT.